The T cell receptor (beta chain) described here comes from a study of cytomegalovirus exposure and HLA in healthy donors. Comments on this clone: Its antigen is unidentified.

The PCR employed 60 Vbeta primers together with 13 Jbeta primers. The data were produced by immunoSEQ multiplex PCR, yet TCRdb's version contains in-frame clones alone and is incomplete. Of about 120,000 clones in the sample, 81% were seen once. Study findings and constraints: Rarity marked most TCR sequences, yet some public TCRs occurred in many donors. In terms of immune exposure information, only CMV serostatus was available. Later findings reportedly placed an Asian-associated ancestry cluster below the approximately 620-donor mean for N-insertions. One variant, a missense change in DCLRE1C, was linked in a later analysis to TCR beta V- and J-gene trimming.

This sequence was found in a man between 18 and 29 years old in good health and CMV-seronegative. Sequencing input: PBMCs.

The CDR3 coding sequence is TGTGCCAGCAGTAACTCGGGACAGGGAAGGGGATTCTTC. Protein sequence: CASSNSGQGRGFF. This chain joins TRBV2 and TRBJ2-1; 9 nucleotides match TRBD1. The germline V gene has CDR1 SNHLY and CDR2 FYNNEI. The V segment lost 5 bases and the J segment 16 bases; nucleotides outside the gene matches: 12. CDR3 length: 13 residues.